A selection of T cell receptor beta chains follows, all from one sample in a study of T cells after yellow fever vaccination. TCRdb passed the 5' RACE reads through MiXCR, listing each CDR3 protein once. The data contain about 300,000 distinct CDR3 sequences, approximately 3.9% of them singletons. The sequencing here drew on PBMCs, taken 5 days after the yellow fever booster vaccination. Receptors originate from a man between 18 and 29 years old who received the YFV17D yellow fever vaccine. Each CDR3 is given without its conserved first and last residue.

>TRBV11-2|TRBJ1-1
ASSLVQRRTTEAF
>TRBV5-1|TRBJ2-3
ASSLVQDTQY
>TRBV11-2|TRBJ2-2
ASSLDSFDRGKRTGELF
>TRBV5-1|TRBJ2-3
ASSLRAYLGTDTQY
>TRBV5-4|TRBJ2-1
AISPGQGPSNEQF
>TRBV13|TRBJ2-7
ASRTRGLMEQY
>TRBV7-8|TRBJ2-5
ASRRRMEETQY
>TRBV6-2/TRBV6-3|TRBJ1-1
ASSWANTEAF
>TRBV5-1|TRBJ1-5
ASSLGPDYQPQH
>TRBV10-3|TRBJ1-2
AISGSFGRGSGYT
>TRBV7-9|TRBJ2-3
ASSPPERSTDTQY
>TRBV6-2/TRBV6-3|TRBJ2-7
ASSYRSTGNYEQY
>TRBV7-2|TRBJ1-1
ASSLKTEAF
>TRBV7-3|TRBJ2-1
ASSYAPGQGWNEQF
>TRBV18|TRBJ2-2
ASSPRLNLVTGETGELF
>TRBV9|TRBJ2-1
ASSAGQSYNEQF
>TRBV10-3|TRBJ2-1
AIRVSGSYNEQF
>TRBV2|TRBJ1-3
ASSASGRVSGNTIY
>TRBV5-1|TRBJ2-5
ASSYGQGFEETQY
>TRBV7-7|TRBJ2-2
ASSNTGSGELF
>TRBV7-2|TRBJ2-5
ASSLGPGQGALTQY
>TRBV23-1|TRBJ2-5
ASSQSWRDGPSETQY
>TRBV4-3|TRBJ2-7
ASSYLTDYEQY
>TRBV5-1|TRBJ2-7
ASGSGGPAYEQY
>TRBV28|TRBJ2-5
ASRSGIRETQY
>TRBV10-3|TRBJ2-6
AITDRGGTGANVLT
>TRBV2|TRBJ2-5
ASSETPSGQETQY
>TRBV5-4|TRBJ2-1
ASSQGLAEREQF
>TRBV6-2/TRBV6-3|TRBJ2-1
ASSYSIGGPEQF
>TRBV10-3|TRBJ2-5
AIGRDRGETQY
>TRBV4-3|TRBJ1-1
ASSQDTGSTEAF
>TRBV24-1|TRBJ2-1
ATSDSTGDNEQF